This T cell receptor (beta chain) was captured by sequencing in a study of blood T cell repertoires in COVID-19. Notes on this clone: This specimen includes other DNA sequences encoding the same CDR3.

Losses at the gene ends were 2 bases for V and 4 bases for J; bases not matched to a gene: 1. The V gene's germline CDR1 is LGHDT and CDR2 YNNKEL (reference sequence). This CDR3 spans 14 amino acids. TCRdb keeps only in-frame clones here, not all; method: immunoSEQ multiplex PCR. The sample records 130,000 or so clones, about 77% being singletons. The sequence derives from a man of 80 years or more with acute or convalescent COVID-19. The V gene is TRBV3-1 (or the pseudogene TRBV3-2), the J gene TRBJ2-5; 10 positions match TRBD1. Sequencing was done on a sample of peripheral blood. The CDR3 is CASSQRTGGETQYF. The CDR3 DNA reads TGTGCCAGCAGCCAAAGGACAGGGGGAGAGACCCAGTACTTC.